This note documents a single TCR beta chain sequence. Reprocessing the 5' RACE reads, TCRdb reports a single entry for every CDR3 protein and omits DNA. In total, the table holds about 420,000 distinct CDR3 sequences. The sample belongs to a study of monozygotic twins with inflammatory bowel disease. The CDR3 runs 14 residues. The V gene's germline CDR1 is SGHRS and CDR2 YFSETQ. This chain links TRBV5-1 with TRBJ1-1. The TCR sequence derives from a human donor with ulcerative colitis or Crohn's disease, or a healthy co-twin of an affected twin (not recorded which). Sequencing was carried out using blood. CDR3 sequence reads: CASSLGTVNTEAFF. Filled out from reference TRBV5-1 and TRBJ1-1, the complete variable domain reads KAGVTQTPRYLIKTRGQQVTLSCSPISGHRSVSWYQQTPGQGLQFLFEYFSETQRNKGNFPGRFSGRQFSNSRSEMNVSTLELGDSALYLCASSLGTVNTEAFFGQGTRLTVV.